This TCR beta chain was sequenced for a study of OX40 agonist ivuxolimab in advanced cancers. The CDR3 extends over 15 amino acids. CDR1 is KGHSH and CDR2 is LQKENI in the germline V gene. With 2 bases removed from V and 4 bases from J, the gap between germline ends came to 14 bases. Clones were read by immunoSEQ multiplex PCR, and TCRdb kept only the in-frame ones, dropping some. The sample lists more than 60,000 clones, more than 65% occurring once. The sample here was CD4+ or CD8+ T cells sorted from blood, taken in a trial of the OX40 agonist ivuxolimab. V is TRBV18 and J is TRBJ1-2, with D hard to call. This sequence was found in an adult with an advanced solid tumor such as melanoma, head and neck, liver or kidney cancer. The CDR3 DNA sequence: TGTGCCAGCTCACCATCGAGAGCCTTGGTCTATGGCTACACCTTC. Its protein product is CASSPSRALVYGYTF.